This TCR beta chain was recorded in a study of CD8 T cell repertoires and HIV-1 epitope variants. Study-level information: An uncultured baseline aliquot held 1M T cells. Study-level results: Beta chains alone show antigen proliferation, not cytokine profile or function.

The CDR3 is 14 residues long. Trimming removed 6 bases at V and 2 bases at J, with 13 bases between. Germline V CDR1 and CDR2: LNHDA, SQIVND (reference sequence). The repertoire was sequenced with immunoSEQ multiplex PCR; TCRdb's copy has only in-frame clones and lacks some. The sample shows several thousand clones, about three fifths of them seen only once. About this clone: Its antigen is currently unknown.

The source material was cultured CD8+ T cells derived from PBMCs. This sequence originates from a male donor with HIV. The V call is TRBV19, the J call TRBJ1-2, with D perhaps matching TRBD1 (5 bases). The CDR3 here is CASSPRAYNYGYTF. The DNA of the CDR3 is TGTGCCAGTAGCCCCAGGGCATACAACTATGGCTACACCTTC.